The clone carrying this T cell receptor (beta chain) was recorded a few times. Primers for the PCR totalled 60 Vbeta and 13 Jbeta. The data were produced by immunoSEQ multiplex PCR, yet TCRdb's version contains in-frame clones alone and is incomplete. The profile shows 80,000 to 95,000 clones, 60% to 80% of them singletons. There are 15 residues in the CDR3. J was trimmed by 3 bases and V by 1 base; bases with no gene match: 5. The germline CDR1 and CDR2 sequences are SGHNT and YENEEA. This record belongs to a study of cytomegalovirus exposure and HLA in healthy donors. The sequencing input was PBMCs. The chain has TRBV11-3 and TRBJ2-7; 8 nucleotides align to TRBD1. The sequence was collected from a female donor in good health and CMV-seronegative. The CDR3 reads CASSLGGGQGYEQYF. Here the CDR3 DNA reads TGTGCCAGCAGCTTAGGAGGCGGACAGGGCTACGAGCAGTACTTC.